This TCR beta chain was found in a study of OX40 agonist ivuxolimab in advanced cancers. The wider study: The dose-escalation cohort was approximately 84% male, with a mean age of about 56 years, ranging about 20 to 85.

General study points: The CD4+ and CD8+ T cells in the blood had expanded clonally by week 6 at 0.1 to 3.0 mg/kg.

Repertoires were generated with immunoSEQ multiplex PCR, while TCRdb's copy carries only in-frame clones and drops some. The table records some 95,000 clones, 80% to 90% of them present only once. This clone was seen just once. Its antigen remains unidentified. The V gene's germline CDR1 is SEHNR and CDR2 FQNEAQ (reference sequence). The CDR3 has 15 residues. V lost 4 bases to trimming and J lost 2 bases; unmatched junction nucleotides: 4. V usage is TRBV7-9 and J usage is TRBJ2-3; 9 nucleotides agree with TRBD2. The receptor comes from an adult with an advanced solid tumor such as melanoma, head and neck, liver or kidney cancer. The sequencing used CD4+ or CD8+ T cells sorted from blood, collected in a trial of the OX40 agonist ivuxolimab. In DNA form, the CDR3 reads TGTGCCAGCAGCTCGCTAGCGGGATCCACAGATACGCAGTATTTT. It translates to CASSSLAGSTDTQYF.